One sample yielded the 27 T cell receptor beta chains listed below, sequenced in a study of blood T cell repertoires in COVID-19. Assay: immunoSEQ multiplex PCR; the TCRdb copy retains only in-frame clones and omits some. The data show about 500,000 clones, approximately 90% seen once. The sample consisted of PBMCs or T cells enriched from blood (not recorded which). These receptors were taken from a woman aged 18 to 35 who had recovered from COVID-19.

The rearrangement links TRBV5-4 to TRBJ2-7; the D gene is possibly TRBD1 (5 bases). The CDR3 consists of 16 residues. V was clipped by 0 bases and J by 0 bases, with 13 bases between them. The germline CDR1 and CDR2 sequences are SGHNT and YYREEE (reference sequence). CDR3 DNA: TGTGCCAGCAGCTTGGGGGGCCCCGACCCCTCCTACGAGCAGTACTTC. Residues: CASSLGGPDPSYEQYF.

The chain has TRBV11-2 and TRBJ1-4; unclear D gene. The CDR3 has 15 residues. Germline V gene sequence: CDR1 SGHAT, CDR2 FQNNGV. Trimming took off 1 base at V and 5 bases at J, with 11 bases between the two ends. CDR3 nucleotides: TGTGCCAGCAGCTTAGGGCAGACTATAAATGAAAAACTGTTTTTT. It is translated as CASSLGQTINEKLFF.

CDR3 protein: CASSQSTIPLSYEQYF. The CDR3, as DNA: TGTGCCAGCAGCCAATCCACGATCCCCCTGAGCTACGAGCAGTACTTC. The V and J genes are TRBV16 and TRBJ2-7, with D unresolved. The CDR3 contains 16 residues. Trimming removed 0 bases at V and 3 bases at J, with 15 bases between. Germline-derived CDR1 and CDR2 are KGHSY and FQNENV.

With regard to this clone: Other DNA sequences within the sample encode an identical CDR3. The rearrangement uses TRBV27 and TRBJ1-6, with 9 bases lining up with TRBD1. V trimming: 5 bases; J trimming: 10 bases; junction bases outside the gene matches: 6. Per the germline V gene, CDR1 is MNHEY and CDR2 is SMNVEV (reference sequence). This CDR3 spans 14 amino acids. The CDR3 DNA is TGTGCCAGCAGTCTGGGACAGGGAGGGTCACCCCTCCACTTT. Translating gives CASSLGQGGSPLHF.

The chain links TRBV29-1 to TRBJ2-3; tentative D call: TRBD2 (6 bases). Germline loops: CDR1 SQVTM, CDR2 ANQGSEA. This CDR3 has 14 amino acids. With 3 bases removed from V and 4 bases from J, the gap between germline ends came to 14 bases. The CDR3: CSVEGGKSADTQYF. The CDR3 nucleotides are TGCAGCGTTGAGGGGGGAAAGAGCGCAGATACGCAGTATTTT.

In this sample, this clone turned up once. The genes are TRBV7-2 and TRBJ2-3; maybe TRBD2 (5 bases). The germline V and J ends were trimmed by 0 bases and 1 base, with 11 bases remaining between them. The CDR3 runs to 16 residues. Germline V lookup: CDR1 SGHTA, CDR2 FQGNSA. CDR3 in amino acids: CASSLASTRRTDTQYF. The DNA for the CDR3 is TGTGCCAGCAGCTTAGCCTCAACTAGACGCACAGATACGCAGTATTTT.

V usage is TRBV6-5 and J usage is TRBJ2-5, with 7 positions matching TRBD1. V lost 6 bases to trimming and J lost 2 bases; unmatched junction nucleotides: 9. The CDR3 spans 15 residues. The germline gives CDR1 MNHEY, CDR2 SVGAGI. In DNA, the CDR3 is TGTGCCAGCAGCTTAAACAGGGGATCACAAGAGACCCAGTACTTC. It encodes CASSLNRGSQETQYF.

This sequence joins TRBV7-3 and TRBJ2-1, with 14 bases identical to TRBD2. Germline V CDR1 and CDR2: SGHTA, FQGTGA. V was clipped by 7 bases and J by 7 bases; unmatched bases: 6. CDR3 length: 15 amino acids. The DNA of the CDR3 is TGTGCCAGCACCCCGACTAGCGGGGGGGGGAATGAGCAGTTCTTC. Its protein is CASTPTSGGGNEQFF.

V usage is TRBV28 and J usage is TRBJ1-1; D is ambiguous. The CDR3 loop spans 13 amino acids. Germline V gene data show CDR1 as MDHEN and CDR2 as SYDVKM. Deletions cut 8 bases from V and 1 base from J, with 11 bases between. CDR3 sequence (DNA): TGTGCCAGCTTCGAGATCAAGAACACTGAAGCTTTCTTT. It encodes CASFEIKNTEAFF.

This clone was counted between two and nine times. The rearrangement links TRBV19 to TRBJ1-2; D is unclear. V was pared by 6 bases and J by 7 bases, with 18 bases between. Per germline, CDR1 LNHDA and CDR2 SQIVND (reference sequence). CDR3 length: 14 residues. This CDR3 is CASSPMRGYAGYTF. For the CDR3, the DNA is TGTGCCAGTAGCCCCATGCGTGGTTATGCTGGCTACACCTTC.

The rearrangement joins TRBV10-3 to TRBJ2-3; TRBD2 might be the D (7 bases). V lost 6 bases and J lost 2, with 18 bases in between. Per germline, CDR1 ENHRY and CDR2 SYGVKD. This CDR3 has 16 amino acids. The CDR3 DNA follows: TGTGCCATCAGCGGGGGGAGGGGGAGCGACACAGATACGCAGTATTTT. It translates to CAISGGRGSDTDTQYF.

The J gene is TRBJ2-2, the V gene TRBV14, with TRBD2 matching 8 bases. The CDR3 is 17 residues long. CDR1 and CDR2 (germline): SGHDN, FVKESK. V lost 1 base, J lost 7 bases, and 11 bases stayed unmatched. CDR3 sequence: CASSQVSGGAVDGELFF. The CDR3 region has the DNA TGTGCCAGCAGCCAAGTCTCCGGGGGGGCCGTAGACGGGGAGCTGTTTTTT. The variable domain in full, completed from reference TRBV14 and TRBJ2-2, reads EAGVTQFPSHSVIEKGQTVTLRCDPISGHDNLYWYRRVMGKEIKFLLHFVKESKQDESGMPNNRFLAERTGGTYSTLKVQPAELEDSGVYFCASSQVSGGAVDGELFFGEGSRLTVL.

The rearrangement joins TRBV15 to TRBJ2-3; a weak D match, TRBD1 (5 bases). CDR3 size: 14 residues. The V end was cut by 8 bases, the J end by 2 bases, with 14 bases between. Germline V CDR1 and CDR2: LNHNV, YYDKDF (reference sequence). For the CDR3, the DNA is TGTGCCACCGCAATTTCGACAGACACAGATACGCAGTATTTT. It codes for CATAISTDTDTQYF.

The CDR3 DNA reads TGTGCCAGCAGTTTAGCAGGGGGGAACAATGAGCAGTTCTTC. Amino acid sequence: CASSLAGGNNEQFF. The V call is TRBV28, the J call TRBJ2-1; D perhaps matches TRBD1 (7 bases). Germline assignment: CDR1 MDHEN and CDR2 SYDVKM. Trimming cost V 2 bases and J 5 bases, with 10 bases left between them. CDR3 length: 14 residues.

This clone came up a few times. This sequence joins TRBV24-1 and TRBJ1-5; TRBD1 might be the D (6 bases). Per the germline V gene, CDR1 is KGHDR and CDR2 is SFDVKD. Between the trimmed V and J ends, which lost 4 bases and 7 bases, there was a span of 16 bases. The length of the CDR3 is 15 residues. The CDR3 DNA sequence: TGTGCCACCAGTGAAACTAACAGGGCTGGCCAGCCCCAGCATTTT. The encoded protein is CATSETNRAGQPQHF.

The J gene is TRBJ1-3, the V gene TRBV30, with no clear D. V was shortened by 3 bases and J by 0 bases, with 6 bases between the two germline ends. Germline V gene data show CDR1 as GTSNPN and CDR2 as SVGIG (reference sequence). The CDR3 contains 13 residues. The CDR3 DNA sequence: TGTGCCTGGAGATCAGACTCTGGAAACACCATATATTTT. Protein product: CAWRSDSGNTIYF.

The CDR3 DNA reads TGCGCCAGCAGCTTGGCCCCAGGGGGCGCAAATGAAAAACTGTTTTTT. It specifies CASSLAPGGANEKLFF. The gene calls are TRBV5-1 and TRBJ1-4; 8 bases are shared with TRBD1. The germline CDR1 and CDR2 sequences are SGHRS and YFSETQ. This CDR3 is built from 16 residues. Trimming at V came to 0 bases and at J to 5 bases, leaving 6 bases not matched to a gene.

J is TRBJ1-1 and V is TRBV6-5; D not resolved. V gave up 8 bases and J gave up 4 bases, with 17 bases separating them. The CDR3 length is 14 residues. In germline, CDR1 is MNHEY, CDR2 SVGAGI. The CDR3 coding sequence is TGTGCCAGCCTCGGTATAAGACCTAGCACTGAAGCTTTCTTT. This translates into CASLGIRPSTEAFF.

The chain is built from TRBV13 and TRBJ2-7; 7 bases map to TRBD1. Per the germline V gene, CDR1 is PRHDT and CDR2 is FYEKMQ (reference sequence). The ends lost 5 bases at V and 7 bases at J; junction bases unmatched: 11. CDR3 length: 14 residues. In nucleotides, the CDR3 is TGTGCCAGCAGCCCCTCACAGGGGTACGGAGAGCAGTACTTC. Amino acid sequence: CASSPSQGYGEQYF.

The chain joins TRBV5-1 to TRBJ1-2, with a weak D call TRBD1 (6 bases). Germline V gives CDR1 SGHRS, CDR2 YFSETQ. With 4 bases removed from V and 5 bases from J, the gap between germline ends came to 9 bases. The CDR3 loop spans 12 amino acids. In DNA form, the CDR3 reads TGCGCCAGCAGCCGGGACACTTATGGCTACACCTTC. As protein: CASSRDTYGYTF.

The genes are TRBV2 and TRBJ1-2; 7 nucleotides align to TRBD1. This CDR3 region has 14 residues. Trimming cost V 8 bases and J 4 bases; bases outside gene matches: 10. The germline V gene encodes CDR1 SNHLY and CDR2 FYNNEI. CDR3 amino acids: CASDRTGTAYGYTF. The DNA of the CDR3 is TGTGCCAGCGACCGGACCGGGACAGCCTATGGCTACACCTTC.

The rearrangement uses TRBV5-5 and TRBJ1-2; D gene ambiguous. This CDR3 has 13 residues. Looked up from germline, CDR1 is SGHKS and CDR2 is YYEKEE (reference sequence). The V end lost 4 bases, the J end lost 6 bases, and 13 bases lay between the germline ends. The DNA of the CDR3 is TGTGCCAGCAGCCCTACGGTTGTAGATGGCTACACCTTC. Its protein is CASSPTVVDGYTF.

This chain links TRBV12-3 or TRBV12-4 with TRBJ2-7; a possible D gene is TRBD2 (6 bases). V lost 4 bases, J lost 3 bases, and 10 bases lay in between. This CDR3 comprises 13 residues. DNA of the CDR3: TGTGCCAGCAGTTGGGGACTTGGCTACGAGCAGTACTTC. Translation: CASSWGLGYEQYF.

The genes are TRBV24-1 and TRBJ1-4; D perhaps matches TRBD1 (6 bases). Germline loops: CDR1 KGHDR, CDR2 SFDVKD. With 3 bases removed from V and 8 bases from J, the gap between germline ends came to 6 bases. The CDR3 covers 12 residues. The CDR3 coding sequence is TGTGCCACCAGTGATAGGGGGGAAAAACTGTTTTTT. As protein: CATSDRGEKLFF.

This sequence joins TRBV2 and TRBJ1-2, with no clear D. The germline V and J ends were trimmed by 5 bases and 8 bases, with 18 bases remaining between them. The CDR3 runs 14 residues. CDR1 SNHLY and CDR2 FYNNEI come from the germline V gene. The chain's CDR3 is CASSPPREASGYTF. The DNA of the CDR3 is TGTGCCAGCAGTCCCCCCCGAGAAGCAAGCGGCTACACCTTC.

In its sample, this clone was seen once. V and J are TRBV5-1 and TRBJ2-3; D possibly corresponds to TRBD2 (6 bases). This CDR3 is 14 amino acids long. Germline V gene data show CDR1 as SGHRS and CDR2 as YFSETQ. V lost 4 bases and J lost 2, with 11 bases in between. CDR3 in amino acids: CASSRGDSTDTQYF. In DNA form, the CDR3 reads TGCGCCAGCAGCCGCGGGGATTCCACAGATACGCAGTATTTT. Based on the CDR3 plus reference TRBV5-1 and TRBJ2-3, the full variable domain is KAGVTQTPRYLIKTRGQQVTLSCSPISGHRSVSWYQQTPGQGLQFLFEYFSETQRNKGNFPGRFSGRQFSNSRSEMNVSTLELGDSALYLCASSRGDSTDTQYFGPGTRLTVL.

The chain links TRBV9 to TRBJ2-1, with 7 nucleotides matching TRBD1. V gave up 4 bases and J gave up 2 bases; unmatched junction bases: 6. The CDR3 contains 15 residues. Germline V gene lookup returns CDR1 SGDLS and CDR2 YYNGEE. DNA of the CDR3: TGTGCCAGCAGCCCAGGGACAGAAGCCTACAATGAGCAGTTCTTC. Its protein product is CASSPGTEAYNEQFF. Combining the CDR3 with reference TRBV9 and TRBJ2-1 gives the whole variable domain DSGVTQTPKHLITATGQRVTLRCSPRSGDLSVYWYQQSLDQGLQFLIQYYNGEERAKGNILERFSAQQFPDLHSELNLSSLELGDSALYFCASSPGTEAYNEQFFGPGTRLTVL.